This T cell receptor (beta chain) originates from a study of T cell responses to AZD1222 COVID-19 vaccine. Remarks on this clone: As yet, its antigen is unknown.

Regarding the study as a whole: Reportedly, nearly half of unique spike TCRs recognized epitopes outside B.1.351/B.1.1.7 mutations. No day 14 peak samples; only post-peak repertoires were characterized. Spike-specific TCR breadth and depth went up after people got two AZD1222 doses. The donors showed a predominance of white British ancestry and of females, with possible underestimation of clonal diversity.

The protocol was immunoSEQ multiplex PCR, while the TCRdb copy is restricted to in-frame clones and leaves out a portion. This sample yields approximately 150,000 clones, of which around 90% are seen a single time; 5% to 6.5% belongs to the top ten. V dropped 7 bases and J dropped 3 bases, with 8 bases sitting between them. Germline CDR1 SGHDT, CDR2 YYEEEE. CDR3 length: 12 amino acids. The origin of this receptor is an adult who received the MenACWY meningococcal vaccine as a control. The sequenced sample was peripheral blood, obtained 28 days after the second dose of the MenACWY control vaccine. This sequence joins TRBV5-6 and TRBJ2-1; TRBD2 might be the D (5 bases). In nucleotides, the CDR3 is TGTGCCAGCGGGAGTGACTACAATGAGCAGTTCTTC. This codes for CASGSDYNEQFF. Drawing the rest from reference TRBV5-6 and TRBJ2-1, the complete variable domain is DAGVTQSPTHLIKTRGQQVTLRCSPKSGHDTVSWYQQALGQGPQFIFQYYEEEERQRGNFPDRFSGHQFPNYSSELNVNALLLGDSALYLCASGSDYNEQFFGPGTRLTVL.